This T cell receptor (beta chain) emerged from a study of blood T cell repertoires in COVID-19. Germline V CDR1 and CDR2: SGHTA, FQGNSA. The CDR3 length is 16 residues. The ends lost 2 bases at V and 0 bases at J; junction bases unmatched: 6. Study processing details: Nucleated cell number was recorded as an estimate derived from reference gene primer amplification. The assay was immunoSEQ multiplex PCR, and TCRdb's table has in-frame clones only and misses some. The D gene and trimming were derived from the DNA, and the V and J assignments and clone size from that table. The sample lists about 310,000 clones, around 87% occurring once.

The chain joins TRBV7-2 to TRBJ2-5, with 7 bases that match TRBD2. This TCR derives from a woman in her forties or fifties who had recovered from COVID-19. Sample: peripheral blood. CDR3 amino acids: CASSLRSGAYQETQYF. In DNA form, the CDR3 reads TGTGCCAGCAGCTTACGGAGCGGGGCTTACCAAGAGACCCAGTACTTC.